These T cell receptor beta chains were read from a single sample in a study of blood T cell repertoires in COVID-19. Libraries were prepared by immunoSEQ multiplex PCR; TCRdb keeps only in-frame clonotypes and omits some of them. Of 120,000 to 150,000 clones listed, around nine tenths are singletons. The sequenced sample was peripheral blood. The receptors here all came from a human donor in a cohort sampled during active COVID-19. CDR3s include the opening cysteine and the closing phenylalanine or tryptophan. D genes are given only for firm matches. Only part of the rows carry a size: once, few, many, or a class if the clone is expanded.

TRBD1 TRBJ1-2 TRBV6-2/TRBV6-3 17 - CASSLHTLAGQMYGYTF TGTGCCAGCAGCCTACATACGTTAGCGGGACAGATGTATGGCTACACCTTC
TRBD2 TRBJ2-3 TRBV19 14 - CASNPGGGTDTQYF TGTGCCAGTAATCCGGGAGGAGGCACAGATACGCAGTATTTT
- TRBJ2-1 TRBV7-9 17 - CASSLGARGQTWDEQFF TGTGCCAGCAGCTTGGGGGCCCGAGGACAGACCTGGGATGAGCAGTTCTTC
- TRBJ2-5 TRBV5-1 14 - CASSLSGQRETQYF TGCGCCAGCAGCCTCTCGGGACAAAGAGAGACCCAGTACTTC
- TRBJ2-1 TRBV5-1 13 - CASSLGSGDEQFF TGCGCCAGCAGCTTGGGGTCGGGGGATGAGCAGTTCTTC
TRBD2 TRBJ2-7 TRBV7-2 16 - CASSLSLTSGGYEQYF TGTGCCAGCAGCTTAAGCCTGACTAGCGGGGGCTACGAGCAGTACTTC
- TRBJ2-1 TRBV18 15 - CASSPVNGGDNEQFF TGTGCCAGCTCACCCGTGAATGGCGGGGACAATGAGCAGTTCTTC
- TRBJ2-5 TRBV5-8 16 - CASSLGRGGGHETQYF TGTGCCAGCAGCTTGGGGAGGGGAGGAGGCCACGAGACCCAGTACTTC
TRBD1 TRBJ2-2 TRBV29-1 14 - CSVGRDSNTGELFF TGCAGCGTCGGCCGGGACAGTAACACCGGGGAGCTGTTTTTT
- TRBJ2-7 TRBV27 15 - CASSLQGLGSYEQYF TGTGCCAGCAGCCTACAGGGTCTTGGGTCCTACGAGCAGTACTTC
TRBD2 TRBJ2-1 TRBV7-2 15 - CASSLGTGGRGEQFF TGTGCCAGCAGCTTAGGAACGGGAGGGAGGGGTGAGCAGTTCTTC
TRBD2 TRBJ2-3 TRBV7-2 16 - CASSLAPSGLTDTQYF TGTGCCAGCAGCTTAGCGCCTAGCGGACTCACAGATACGCAGTATTTT
TRBD1 TRBJ2-7 TRBV28 16 - CASSFGTGTGTYEQYF TGTGCCAGCAGTTTCGGGACCGGGACAGGGACATACGAGCAGTACTTC
- TRBJ1-2 TRBV12-3/TRBV12-4 12 - CASSSLLYGYTF TGTGCCAGCAGTTCCCTTTTGTATGGCTACACCTTC
TRBD2 TRBJ2-7 TRBV7-9 16 - CASSWGLAGLSYEQYF TGTGCCAGCAGCTGGGGACTAGCGGGATTATCCTACGAGCAGTACTTC
- TRBJ2-7 TRBV12-3/TRBV12-4 13 - CASSPPTRYEQYF TGTGCCAGCAGTCCCCCAACACGCTACGAGCAGTACTTC
TRBD1 TRBJ1-1 TRBV28 16 - CASSFPFRGVNTEAFF TGTGCCAGCAGTTTCCCGTTCAGGGGGGTGAACACTGAAGCTTTCTTT
TRBD1 TRBJ1-2 TRBV10-3 15 - CAISETGDRAGGYTF TGTGCCATCAGTGAGACGGGGGACAGGGCCGGCGGCTACACCTTC
- TRBJ2-7 TRBV5-4 14 - CASSRRQDTYEQYF TGTGCCAGCAGCCGCCGGCAGGACACCTACGAGCAGTACTTC
- TRBJ2-3 TRBV7-3 14 - CASSLVGDTDTQYF TGTGCCAGCAGCTTGGTAGGGGATACAGATACGCAGTATTTT
TRBD1 TRBJ1-1 TRBV19 15 - CASSSGQGINTEAFF TGTGCCAGTAGTTCTGGACAGGGGATAAACACTGAAGCTTTCTTT
- TRBJ1-5 TRBV11-1 14 - CASSLEGAGQPQHF TGTGCCAGCAGCTTAGAAGGAGCGGGTCAGCCCCAGCATTTT
TRBD1 TRBJ1-6 TRBV19 15 - CASSPRTGWGSPLHF TGTGCCAGTAGTCCAAGGACAGGGTGGGGTTCACCCCTCCACTTT
TRBD1 TRBJ1-4 TRBV25-1 16 - CASSEHRGTGAEKLFF TGTGCCAGCAGTGAACATCGAGGGACAGGGGCTGAAAAACTGTTTTTT
- TRBJ1-2 TRBV14 13 - CASTEGMDYGYTF TGTGCCAGCACGGAGGGGATGGACTATGGCTACACCTTC
TRBD1 TRBJ1-2 TRBV28 12 - CASRRTGGGYTF TGTGCCAGCAGAAGGACAGGGGGTGGCTACACCTTC
- TRBJ2-2 TRBV11-2 15 - CASSFTGINTGELFF TGTGCCAGCAGCTTTACAGGAATAAACACCGGGGAGCTGTTTTTT
- TRBJ1-1 TRBV7-8 15 - CASSFGGGGMQEAFF TGTGCCAGCAGCTTTGGGGGAGGGGGTATGCAGGAAGCTTTCTTT
- TRBJ1-1 TRBV28 15 - CASRLGGQGDTEAFF TGTGCCAGCCGTTTGGGAGGCCAGGGTGACACTGAAGCTTTCTTT
TRBD2 TRBJ2-7 TRBV14 13 - CASSRRGAYEQYF TGTGCCAGCAGCCGTCGGGGGGCCTACGAGCAGTACTTC
- TRBJ1-3 TRBV30 14 - CAWRGLLSGNTIYF TGTGCCTGGAGGGGACTCCTCTCTGGAAACACCATATATTTT
TRBD1 TRBJ1-2 TRBV30 13 - CAWRGGTGSGYTF TGTGCCTGGAGAGGCGGGACAGGGAGTGGCTACACCTTC
TRBD1 TRBJ2-3 TRBV2 16 - CASWGSGQVHTDTQYF TGTGCCAGCTGGGGCTCGGGACAGGTCCACACAGATACGCAGTATTTT
- TRBJ1-5 TRBV12-3/TRBV12-4 12 - CASSLNRQPQHF TGTGCCAGCAGTTTAAATCGGCAGCCCCAGCATTTT
TRBD2 TRBJ2-1 TRBV5-6 14 once CASSLLAGYNEQFF TGTGCCAGCAGCCTACTAGCGGGGTACAATGAGCAGTTCTTC
- TRBJ1-6 TRBV4-1 16 - CASSQYPDSGNSPLHF TGCGCCAGCAGCCAATACCCGGACAGTGGAAATTCACCCCTCCACTTT
- TRBJ1-2 TRBV28 13 - CASSSPPRYGYTF TGTGCCAGCAGTTCCCCCCCGCGTTATGGCTACACCTTC
- TRBJ1-2 TRBV21-1 15 - CASSKGVDREYGYTF TGTGCCAGCAGCAAAGGGGTCGACAGAGAGTATGGCTACACCTTC
TRBD2 TRBJ2-3 TRBV7-8 14 - CASSQLAGADTQYF TGTGCCAGCAGCCAACTAGCGGGAGCAGATACGCAGTATTTT
- TRBJ1-5 TRBV9 14 - CASSAGLSNQPQHF TGTGCCAGCAGCGCAGGGTTGAGCAATCAGCCCCAGCATTTT